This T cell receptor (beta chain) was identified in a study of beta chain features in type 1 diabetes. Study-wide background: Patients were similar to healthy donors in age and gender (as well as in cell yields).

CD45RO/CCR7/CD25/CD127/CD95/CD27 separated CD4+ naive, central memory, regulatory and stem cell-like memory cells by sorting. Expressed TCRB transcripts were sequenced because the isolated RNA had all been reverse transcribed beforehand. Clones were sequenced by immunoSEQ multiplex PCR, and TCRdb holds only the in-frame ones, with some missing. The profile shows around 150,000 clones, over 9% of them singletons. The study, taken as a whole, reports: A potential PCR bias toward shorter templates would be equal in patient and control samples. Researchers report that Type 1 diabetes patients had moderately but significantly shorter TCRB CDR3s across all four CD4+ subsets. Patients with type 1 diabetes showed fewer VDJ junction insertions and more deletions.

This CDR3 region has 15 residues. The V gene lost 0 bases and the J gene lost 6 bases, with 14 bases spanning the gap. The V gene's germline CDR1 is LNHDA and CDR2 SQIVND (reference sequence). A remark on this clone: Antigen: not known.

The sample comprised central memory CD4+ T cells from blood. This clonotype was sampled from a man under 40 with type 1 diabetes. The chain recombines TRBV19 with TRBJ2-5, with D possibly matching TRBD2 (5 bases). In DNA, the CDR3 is TGTGCCAGTAGTATAGAGGTCTGGGAGAGAAAGACCCAGTACTTC. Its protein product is CASSIEVWERKTQYF.